The sample holds one count of the clone carrying this T cell receptor beta chain. The data originate from a study of blood T cell repertoires in COVID-19. Study-level information: Researchers got acute and convalescent COVID-19 samples from the United States, Italy and Spain.

Per the study methods: By means of reference gene primer amplification, nucleated cell counts were estimated. The method was immunoSEQ multiplex PCR; TCRdb's version includes in-frame clones alone and lacks a portion of them. V and J calls and clone size are as listed in that table; D and trimming were resolved from the DNA. The sample has about 140,000 clones; 85% to 90% are singletons. The germline V gene encodes CDR1 SGHVS and CDR2 FQNEAQ. Trimming took 7 bases from V and 3 from J; bases not matched to a gene: 13. The CDR3 has 17 residues. The receptor comes from a human donor in a cohort sampled during active COVID-19. The V call is TRBV7-8, the J call TRBJ2-3; 10 nucleotides match TRBD2. Sequencing used peripheral blood. CDR3 DNA sequence: TGTGCCAGCAAACTCTATCGACTAGCGGGCGCAACAGATACGCAGTATTTT. Translated: CASKLYRLAGATDTQYF.